This entry features one T cell receptor beta chain sequence. Germline CDR1 is GTSNPN and CDR2 is SVGIG (reference sequence). Trimming left V 0 bases short and J 0 bases short, with 5 bases between. This CDR3 is built from 13 residues. The entry originates in a study of shared clonotypes between healthy human individuals. At a deep level, the assay was run. The assay was immunoSEQ multiplex PCR, and TCRdb's table has in-frame clones only and misses some. The table records approximately 640,000 clones, around 72% of them present only once. The V and J genes are TRBV30 and TRBJ2-5, with D uncertain. The sample comprised memory CD4+ T cells sorted from blood. Subset described: CD45RA-negative fraction. This clonotype originated in a woman under 40 in good health. Here the CDR3 reads CAWSVPNQETQYF. CDR3 in DNA: TGTGCCTGGAGTGTACCCAACCAAGAGACCCAGTACTTC.